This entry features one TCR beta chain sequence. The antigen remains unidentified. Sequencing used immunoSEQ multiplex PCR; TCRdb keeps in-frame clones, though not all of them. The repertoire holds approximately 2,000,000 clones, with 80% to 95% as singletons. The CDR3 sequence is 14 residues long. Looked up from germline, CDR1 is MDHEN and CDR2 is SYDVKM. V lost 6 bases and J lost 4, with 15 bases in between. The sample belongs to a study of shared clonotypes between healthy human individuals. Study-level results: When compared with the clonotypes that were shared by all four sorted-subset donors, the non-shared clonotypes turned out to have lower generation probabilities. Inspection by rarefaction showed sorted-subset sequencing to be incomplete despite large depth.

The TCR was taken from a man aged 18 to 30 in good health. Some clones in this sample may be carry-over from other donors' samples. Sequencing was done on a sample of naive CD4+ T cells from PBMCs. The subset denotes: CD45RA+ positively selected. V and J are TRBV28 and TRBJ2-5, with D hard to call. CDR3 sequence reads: CASSLIYVPETQYF. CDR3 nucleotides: TGTGCCAGCAGCCTGATCTACGTACCAGAGACCCAGTACTTC.